These 24 T cell receptor beta chains share one sample of origin, sequenced in a study of Graves' ophthalmopathy and Graves' hyperthyroidism. Amplified material comprised TCR beta CDR3 regions derived from RNA transcripts. First-round RT-PCR with HTBI primers preceded a second-round multiplex PCR. TCRdb used MiXCR to reprocess the multiplex PCR reads, holding one entry per CDR3 protein. The table lists almost 750,000 distinct CDR3 sequences, approximately 40% of them singletons. Sequencing was performed on peripheral blood. All receptors derive from an adult man with Graves' ophthalmopathy.

The V call is TRBV7-9, the J call TRBJ1-1; the D is unclear. The CDR3 is 18 amino acids. From germline, CDR1 is SEHNR and CDR2 FQNEAQ (reference sequence). The V gene lost 5 bases and the J gene lost 4 bases, with 26 bases spanning the gap. For the CDR3, the DNA is TGTGCCAGCAGCCCCCGAGCCCTTGGGCGGCTCCAGGTCACTGAAGCTTTCTTT. This gives the protein CASSPRALGRLQVTEAFF. Drawing the rest from reference TRBV7-9 and TRBJ1-1, the complete variable domain is DTGVSQNPRHKITKRGQNVTFRCDPISEHNRLYWYRQTLGQGPEFLTYFQNEAQLEKSRLLSDRFSAERPKGSFSTLEIQRTEQGDSAMYLCASSPRALGRLQVTEAFFGQGTRLTVV.

In this sample, this clonotype turned up a few times. V is TRBV12-3 or TRBV12-4 and J is TRBJ1-4; TRBD1 might be the D (6 bases). This CDR3 spans 15 amino acids. V was shortened by 6 bases and J by 8 bases, with 19 bases between the two germline ends. The CDR3 bases are TGTGCCAGCAGCCCTATGGCACAGGGAAGCGAAAAACTGTTTTTT. Amino acids: CASSPMAQGSEKLFF.

The genes are TRBV7-9 and TRBJ1-2, with 10 bases that match TRBD1. The CDR3 spans 15 residues. Trimming at V came to 4 bases and at J to 4 bases, leaving 6 bases not matched to a gene. Per germline, CDR1 SEHNR and CDR2 FQNEAQ (reference sequence). The CDR3 loop is CASSSGQGTTYGYTF. The CDR3, as DNA: TGTGCCAGCAGCTCGGGACAGGGGACGACCTATGGCTACACCTTC.

The chain employs TRBV9 and TRBJ1-6, with D possibly matching TRBD1 (6 bases). Looked up from germline, CDR1 is SGDLS and CDR2 is YYNGEE. This CDR3 is 15 amino acids long. Trimming stripped 7 bases from V and 7 bases from J, with 18 bases between. The CDR3 nucleotides read TGTGCCAGCTCACCCCAGGACAGAGGGAATTCACCCCTCCACTTT. Protein sequence: CASSPQDRGNSPLHF.

The V gene is TRBV5-8, the J gene TRBJ2-5; D is ambiguous. Deletions cut 3 bases from V and 3 bases from J, with 9 bases between. The CDR3 spans 13 residues. Germline V gives CDR1 SGHTS, CDR2 YDEGEE. CDR3 in DNA: TGTGCCAGCAGCTCCGAAAAGGAAGAGACCCAGTACTTC. As protein: CASSSEKEETQYF.

This rearrangement joins TRBV7-2 to TRBJ2-2; 10 positions match TRBD2. V was clipped by 5 bases and J by 2 bases; unmatched bases: 5. The V gene's germline CDR1 is SGHTA and CDR2 FQGNSA. This CDR3 contains 16 residues. Written as DNA, the CDR3 is TGTGCCAGCAGCCCTCGACTAGCGGGCAACACCGGGGAGCTGTTTTTT. This codes for CASSPRLAGNTGELFF. The complete variable domain, with remaining parts taken from reference TRBV7-2 and TRBJ2-2, reads GAGVSQSPSNKVTEKGKDVELRCDPISGHTALYWYRQSLGQGLEFLIYFQGNSAPDKSGLPSDRFSAERTGGSVSTLTIQRTQQEDSAVYLCASSPRLAGNTGELFFGEGSRLTVL.

This clonotype was seen repeatedly, ten times or more. This rearrangement joins TRBV7-9 to TRBJ1-2, with D hard to call. V shed 5 bases and J shed 6 bases, with 10 bases lying between them. This CDR3 spans 12 amino acids. CDR1 and CDR2 (germline): SEHNR, FQNEAQ (reference sequence). The CDR3 nucleotides read TGTGCCAGCAGCCCCCGGACGGATGGCTACACCTTC. Its translation is CASSPRTDGYTF.

This chain uses TRBV25-1 with TRBJ2-7; perhaps TRBD2 as D (6 bases). V was cut by 6 bases and J by 3 bases, with 12 bases left in between. The germline V gene encodes CDR1 MGHDK and CDR2 SYGVNS. This CDR3 is 13 amino acids long. CDR3 coding DNA: TGTGCCAGCAGCCAGGGACTTGACTACGAGCAGTACTTC. Amino acid sequence: CASSQGLDYEQYF.

Details on this clonotype: Possible read error: a much larger clone is one base away. Here the CDR3 omits its conserved ending phenylalanine or tryptophan, so a read error is the likely source. J is TRBJ2-5 and V is TRBV25-1; D not resolved. The DNA matches TRBJ2-7 better at its end, which makes the J call doubtful. Germline CDR1 and CDR2: MGHDK and SYGVNS. This CDR3 has 14 amino acids. This CDR3 is CASSLGRQSFEQYL. DNA of the CDR3: TGTGCCAGCAGCTTAGGAAGGCAGTCGTTCGAGCAGTACCTC.

This clonotype was seen more than once but under ten times. The chain links TRBV20-1 to TRBJ2-6; D may be TRBD1 or TRBD2 (5 bases each). Germline CDR1 and CDR2: DFQATT and SNEGSKA (reference sequence). The CDR3 extends over 16 amino acids. The CDR3 reads CSIRPDMGPGANVLTF. CDR3 bases: TGCAGCATCCGACCAGATATGGGACCTGGGGCCAACGTCCTGACTTTC.

Remarks on this clonotype: An end of the junction does not agree with germline; a read error may underlie this. The chain couples TRBV25-1 to TRBJ1-4, with unresolved D. The CDR3 contains 15 residues. The germline CDR1 and CDR2 sequences are MGHDK and SYGVNS. CDR3 residues: CASSQDSTIGEKLFF. CDR3 bases: TGCGCCAGCAGCCAAGATTCAACCATCGGTGAAAAACTGTTTTTT.

The chain combines TRBV7-4 with TRBJ1-2; no definite D call. There are 14 residues in the CDR3. The germline V gene encodes CDR1 SGHVT and CDR2 SQSDAQ. The ends were cut back, 5 bases at V and 4 bases at J, with 14 bases in the middle. CDR3: CASSVVGQVYGYTF. CDR3 coding DNA: TGTGCCAGCAGCGTAGTGGGTCAGGTCTATGGCTACACCTTC.

The chain uses TRBV7-9 and TRBJ2-3; 9 bases line up with TRBD2. The CDR3 consists of 17 residues. The trim removed 1 base at V and 2 bases at J, leaving 7 bases unmatched. The germline gives CDR1 SEHNR, CDR2 FQNEAQ (reference sequence). CDR3 sequence: CASSLVGLAGLTDTQYF. The CDR3 coding sequence is TGTGCCAGCAGCTTAGTTGGGCTAGCGGGGCTCACAGATACGCAGTATTTT. Filled out from reference TRBV7-9 and TRBJ2-3, the complete variable domain reads DTGVSQNPRHKITKRGQNVTFRCDPISEHNRLYWYRQTLGQGPEFLTYFQNEAQLEKSRLLSDRFSAERPKGSFSTLEIQRTEQGDSAMYLCASSLVGLAGLTDTQYFGPGTRLTVL.

The gene calls are TRBV25-1 and TRBJ2-5, with 8 bases that match TRBD1. The CDR3 extends over 13 amino acids. Germline loops: CDR1 MGHDK, CDR2 SYGVNS. CDR3 residues: CASLDRVSEAQYF. Written as DNA, the CDR3 is TGTGCTAGCTTGGACAGGGTTTCCGAGGCCCAGTACTTC.

Of note for this clonotype: One end of the junction fails to match germline, which may point to a read error. The chain is built from TRBV7-2 and TRBJ2-2; D not certain. The CDR3 is made up of 14 amino acids. The V gene's germline CDR1 is SGHTA and CDR2 FQGNSA. CDR3 nucleotides: TGTGTCAGCAGCTTAAAGCCAAACACCGGGGAGCTGTTTTTT. Its protein product is CVSSLKPNTGELFF. The full variable domain, its missing parts supplied by reference TRBV7-2 and TRBJ2-2, is GAGVSQSPSNKVTEKGKDVELRCDPISGHTALYWYRQSLGQGLEFLIYFQGNSAPDKSGLPSDRFSAERTGGSVSTLTIQRTQQEDSAVYLCVSSLKPNTGELFFGEGSRLTVL.

The J gene is TRBJ2-7, the V gene TRBV30, with 7 positions matching TRBD1. Germline assignment: CDR1 GTSNPN and CDR2 SVGIG (reference sequence). The V segment lost 5 bases and the J segment 3 bases; nucleotides outside the gene matches: 7. The CDR3 runs 13 residues. The DNA for the CDR3 is TGTGCCTGGGCCTCATACAGGGGCTACGAGCAGTACTTC. Translated, it gives CAWASYRGYEQYF.

This clonotype has only a few counts. The V call is TRBV20-1, the J call TRBJ2-2; TRBD2 matches at 11 bases. V was pared by 3 bases and J by 7 bases, with 10 bases of the junction left unmatched. CDR1 is DFQATT, CDR2 SNEGSKA, per germline (reference sequence). The CDR3 runs to 16 residues. CDR3 sequence (DNA): TGCAGTGCTAGTTCGCTAGCGGGAGGTGGGGACGGGGAGCTGTTTTTT. It translates to CSASSLAGGGDGELFF.

This clonotype was seen repeatedly, ten times or more. The chain has TRBV2 and TRBJ1-4, with D maybe TRBD1 (6 bases). Trimming stripped 5 bases from V and 6 bases from J, with 13 bases between. The CDR3 runs to 14 residues. Germline lookup yields CDR1 SNHLY and CDR2 FYNNEI. CDR3 protein: CASSPGYRDEKLFF. CDR3 DNA: TGTGCCAGCAGTCCGGGATACAGGGATGAAAAACTGTTTTTT.

Note on this clonotype: A much larger clone lies one base from this, so it may be a read error. The V call is TRBV11-2, the J call TRBJ1-6; the D is unclear. Trimming removed 5 bases from V and 7 bases from J, with 12 bases in between. Germline V gives CDR1 SGHAT, CDR2 FQNNGV. The CDR3 extends over 14 amino acids. The CDR3 loop reads CASSLSSPNSPLHF. The CDR3 DNA is TGTGCCAGCAGCCTCTCCAGCCCCAATTCACCCCTCCACTTT.

As DNA, the CDR3 is TGTGCCAGCGCCCCGACAGGGAATCAGCCCCAGCATTTT. Translation: CASAPTGNQPQHF. The chain uses TRBV25-1 and TRBJ1-5; 7 nucleotides align to TRBD1. CDR3 length equals 13 residues. The ends lost 8 bases at V and 4 bases at J; junction bases unmatched: 5. From germline, CDR1 is MGHDK and CDR2 SYGVNS.

This clonotype was recorded a few times. The chain uses TRBV7-2 and TRBJ2-5; the D gene could be TRBD1 or TRBD2 (5 bases each). This CDR3 region has 13 residues. Trimming cost V 5 bases and J 5 bases, with 12 bases left between them. In germline, CDR1 is SGHTA, CDR2 FQGNSA. DNA for the CDR3: TGTGCCAGCAGCAGAGGGGTCCGGGAGACCCAGTACTTC. It yields the protein CASSRGVRETQYF. Based on the CDR3 plus reference TRBV7-2 and TRBJ2-5, the full variable domain is GAGVSQSPSNKVTEKGKDVELRCDPISGHTALYWYRQSLGQGLEFLIYFQGNSAPDKSGLPSDRFSAERTGGSVSTLTIQRTQQEDSAVYLCASSRGVRETQYFGPGTRLLVL.

This clonotype came up many times. The chain links TRBV7-9 to TRBJ2-5; possibly TRBD1 for D (5 bases). The CDR3 contains 15 residues. Trimming took off 2 bases at V and 2 bases at J, with 12 bases between the two ends. Germline V gene sequence: CDR1 SEHNR, CDR2 FQNEAQ (reference sequence). The CDR3 DNA follows: TGTGCCAGCAGCTTAACGGGCCAGGGACAAGAGACCCAGTACTTC. Its protein product is CASSLTGQGQETQYF.

The genes are TRBV19 and TRBJ2-7; perhaps TRBD2 as D (6 bases). V shed 7 bases and J shed 1 base, with 11 bases lying between them. Germline V gives CDR1 LNHDA, CDR2 SQIVND (reference sequence). The CDR3 runs to 13 residues. The CDR3: CASTPEGSYEQYF. The CDR3 DNA sequence: TGTGCCAGTACCCCGGAGGGTTCCTACGAGCAGTACTTC.

This chain uses TRBV29-1 with TRBJ2-5; 9 nucleotides line up with TRBD2. The CDR3 is 11 amino acids. The junction had 3 bases not matched to a gene; V was cut back by 8 bases and J by 5 bases. From germline, CDR1 is SQVTM and CDR2 ANQGSEA. This CDR3 is CSLAGAETQYF. In DNA form, the CDR3 reads TGCAGCTTAGCGGGGGCGGAGACCCAGTACTTC.